Listed below are T cell receptor beta chains from one sample, sequenced in a study of Ad26.COV2.S vaccination and SARS-CoV-2 variants. The repertoire was sequenced with immunoSEQ multiplex PCR; TCRdb's copy has only in-frame clones and lacks some. The sample consists of 440,000 or so clones, 90% of them appearing once. The sequencing here drew on peripheral blood, taken in a trial of Ad26.COV2.S vaccine versus placebo. The source is a person aged 18-60 years who received the Ad26.COV2.S COVID-19 vaccine or a placebo. Both conserved end residues are part of each CDR3. The order of the fields is J gene, clone size, D gene, V gene, CDR3 protein, CDR3 DNA. The D gene is left open where the match is weak. Clone size appears in some rows only: once, few, many, or a class for an expanded clone.

TRBJ2-7 NA NA TRBV2 CASSEIGGPYEQYF TGTGCCAGCAGTGAGATAGGGGGACCCTACGAGCAGTACTTC
TRBJ2-1 NA NA TRBV28 CASSLKTEQFF TGTGCCAGCAGTTTAAAGACGGAGCAGTTCTTC
TRBJ2-2 NA NA TRBV7-2 CASSLAESSLPTGELFF TGTGCCAGCAGCTTAGCAGAGTCGAGCCTTCCGACCGGGGAGCTGTTTTTT
TRBJ1-4 NA TRBD1 TRBV15 CATSRAGQSNEKLFF TGTGCCACCAGCAGAGCGGGACAGAGTAATGAAAAACTGTTTTTT
TRBJ2-2 NA TRBD2 TRBV5-1 CASTSGSGELFF TGCGCCAGCACTAGCGGGTCCGGGGAGCTGTTTTTT
TRBJ2-3 NA TRBD2 TRBV5-8 CASSPGGGQADTQYF TGTGCCAGCAGCCCTGGCGGGGGGCAGGCGGATACGCAGTATTTT
TRBJ2-7 NA NA TRBV28 CASSLFQETYEQYF TGTGCCAGCAGTTTATTTCAGGAGACCTACGAGCAGTACTTC
TRBJ1-5 few NA TRBV12-3/TRBV12-4 CASSLIRGQPQHF TGTGCCAGCAGTTTAATCCGCGGGCAGCCCCAGCATTTT
TRBJ2-3 NA TRBD2 TRBV6-6 CASSPTSGRFDTQYF TGTGCCAGCAGCCCCACTAGCGGGAGATTTGATACGCAGTATTTT
TRBJ2-3 NA NA TRBV3-1/TRBV3-2 CASSQRGDTQYF TGTGCCAGCAGCCAGAGGGGAGATACGCAGTATTTT
TRBJ2-1 few NA TRBV6-1 CASSDGVSGNEQFF TGTGCCAGCAGTGATGGAGTATCGGGCAATGAGCAGTTCTTC
TRBJ2-3 NA TRBD2 TRBV28 CASSPTSVVGIFSTDTQYF TGTGCCAGCAGCCCTACTAGCGTCGTGGGAATCTTTAGCACAGATACGCAGTATTTT